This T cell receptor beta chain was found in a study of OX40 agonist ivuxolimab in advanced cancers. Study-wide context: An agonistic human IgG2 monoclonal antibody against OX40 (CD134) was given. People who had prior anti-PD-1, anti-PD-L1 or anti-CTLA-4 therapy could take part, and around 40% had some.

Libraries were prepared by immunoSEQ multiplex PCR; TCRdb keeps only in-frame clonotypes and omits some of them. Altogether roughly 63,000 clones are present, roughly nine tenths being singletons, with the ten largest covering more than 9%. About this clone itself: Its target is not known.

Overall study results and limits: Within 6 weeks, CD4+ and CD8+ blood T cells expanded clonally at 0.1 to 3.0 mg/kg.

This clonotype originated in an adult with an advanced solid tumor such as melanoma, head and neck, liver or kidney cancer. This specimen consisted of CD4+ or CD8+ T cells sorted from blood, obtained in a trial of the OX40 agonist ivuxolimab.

CDR3 nucleotides: TGTGCCAGCAGCCCCTCAAAAAGTACAGATACGCAGTATTTT. Translation: CASSPSKSTDTQYF. V is TRBV9 and J is TRBJ2-3; D is ambiguous. The V gene's germline CDR1 is SGDLS and CDR2 YYNGEE. The CDR3 loop spans 14 amino acids. With 4 bases removed from V and 3 bases from J, the gap between germline ends came to 12 bases.